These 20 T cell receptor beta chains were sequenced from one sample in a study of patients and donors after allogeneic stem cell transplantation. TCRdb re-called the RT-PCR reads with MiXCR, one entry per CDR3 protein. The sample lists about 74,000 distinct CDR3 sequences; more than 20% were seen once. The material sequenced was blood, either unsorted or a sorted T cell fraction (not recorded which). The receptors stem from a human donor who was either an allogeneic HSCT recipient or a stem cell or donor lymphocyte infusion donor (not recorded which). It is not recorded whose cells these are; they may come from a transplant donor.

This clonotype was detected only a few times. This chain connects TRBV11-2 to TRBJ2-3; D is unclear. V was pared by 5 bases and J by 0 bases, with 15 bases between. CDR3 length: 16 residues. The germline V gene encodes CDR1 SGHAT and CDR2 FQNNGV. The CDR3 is CASSPRASTSTDTQYF. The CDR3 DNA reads TGTGCCAGCAGCCCTAGGGCCAGTACTAGCACAGATACGCAGTATTTT.

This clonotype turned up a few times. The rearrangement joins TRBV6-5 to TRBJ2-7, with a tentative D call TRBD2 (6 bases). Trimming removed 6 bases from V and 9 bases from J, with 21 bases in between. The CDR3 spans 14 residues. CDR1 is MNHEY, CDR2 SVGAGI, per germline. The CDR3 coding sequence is TGTGCCAGCAGCCCCCCAGGAGGAGGGACCGGGCAGTACTTC. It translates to CASSPPGGGTGQYF.

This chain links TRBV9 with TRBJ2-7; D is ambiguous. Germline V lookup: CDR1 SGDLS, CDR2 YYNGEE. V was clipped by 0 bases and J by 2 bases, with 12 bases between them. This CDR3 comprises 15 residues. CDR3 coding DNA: TGTGCCAGCAGCGTAGCCCAACGCCACGCCTACGAGCAGTACTTC. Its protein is CASSVAQRHAYEQYF.

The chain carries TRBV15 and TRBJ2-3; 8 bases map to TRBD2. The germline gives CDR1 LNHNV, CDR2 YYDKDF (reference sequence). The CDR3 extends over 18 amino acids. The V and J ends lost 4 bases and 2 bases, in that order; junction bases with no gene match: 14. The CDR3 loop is CATSTEASGGTTTDTQYF. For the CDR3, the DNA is TGTGCCACCAGCACCGAGGCTTCGGGAGGGACTACCACAGATACGCAGTATTTT.

In nucleotides, the CDR3 is TGTGCCAGCAGTGATGAAACACAGGGAACCTACGAGCAGTACTTC. This encodes CASSDETQGTYEQYF. The V call is TRBV25-1, the J call TRBJ2-7; D is possibly TRBD1 (6 bases). This CDR3 is 15 amino acids long. V shed 3 bases and J shed 2 bases, with 14 bases lying between them. Germline lookup yields CDR1 MGHDK and CDR2 SYGVNS.

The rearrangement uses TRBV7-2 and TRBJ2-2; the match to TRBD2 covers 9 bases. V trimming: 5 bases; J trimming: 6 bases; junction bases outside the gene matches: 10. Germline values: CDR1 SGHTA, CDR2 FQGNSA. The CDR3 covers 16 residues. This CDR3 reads CASSPPGLAVAGELFF. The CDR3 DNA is TGTGCCAGCAGCCCCCCGGGACTAGCAGTGGCCGGGGAGCTGTTTTTT.

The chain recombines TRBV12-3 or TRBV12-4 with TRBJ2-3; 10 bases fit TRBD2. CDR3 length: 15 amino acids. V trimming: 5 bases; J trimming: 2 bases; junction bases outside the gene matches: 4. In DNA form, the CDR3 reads TGTGCCAGCAGTGGTAGCGGGGGGTTCACAGATACGCAGTATTTT. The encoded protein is CASSGSGGFTDTQYF.

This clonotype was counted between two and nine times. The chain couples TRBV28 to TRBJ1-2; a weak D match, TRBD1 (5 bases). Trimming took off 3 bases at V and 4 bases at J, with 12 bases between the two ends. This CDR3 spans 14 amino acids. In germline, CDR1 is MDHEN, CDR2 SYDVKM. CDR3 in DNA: TGTGCCAGCAGTTTCGGGCAGGGTGTCTATGGCTACACCTTC. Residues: CASSFGQGVYGYTF.

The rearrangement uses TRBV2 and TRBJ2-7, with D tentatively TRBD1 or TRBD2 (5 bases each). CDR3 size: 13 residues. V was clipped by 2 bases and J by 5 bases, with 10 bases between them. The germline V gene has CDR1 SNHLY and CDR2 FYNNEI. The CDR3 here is CASSEWGMDEQYF. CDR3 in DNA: TGTGCCAGCAGTGAATGGGGGATGGACGAGCAGTACTTC.

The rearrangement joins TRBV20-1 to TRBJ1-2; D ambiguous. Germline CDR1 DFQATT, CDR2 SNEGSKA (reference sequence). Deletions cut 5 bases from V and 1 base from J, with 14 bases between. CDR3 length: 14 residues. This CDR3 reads CSALGGLDNYGYTF. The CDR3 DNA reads TGCAGTGCTCTTGGAGGACTGGATAACTATGGCTACACCTTC.

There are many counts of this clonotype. CDR3 DNA sequence: TGTGCCAGCAGCTATTCAGGGGGAGACACTGAAGCTTTCTTT. Translation gives CASSYSGGDTEAFF. V gene TRBV7-2 combines with J gene TRBJ1-1, with 7 bases identical to TRBD1. The J segment lost 3 bases and the V segment lost 4 bases, leaving 5 bases of the junction unmatched. Germline V gene data show CDR1 as SGHTA and CDR2 as FQGNSA. This CDR3 is built from 14 residues.

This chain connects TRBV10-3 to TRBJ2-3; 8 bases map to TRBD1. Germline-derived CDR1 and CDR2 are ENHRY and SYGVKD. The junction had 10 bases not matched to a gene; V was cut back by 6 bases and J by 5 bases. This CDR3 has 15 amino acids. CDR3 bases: TGTGCCATCAGGGCCAGGACAGGGTCGAAAGATACGCAGTATTTT. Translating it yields CAIRARTGSKDTQYF.

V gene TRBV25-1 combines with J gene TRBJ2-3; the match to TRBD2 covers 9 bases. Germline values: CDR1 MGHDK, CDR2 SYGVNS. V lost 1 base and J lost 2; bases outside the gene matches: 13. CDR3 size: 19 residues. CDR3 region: CASSESFGISGGNTDTQYF. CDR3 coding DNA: TGTGCCAGCAGTGAATCATTTGGGATCAGCGGGGGGAACACAGATACGCAGTATTTT.

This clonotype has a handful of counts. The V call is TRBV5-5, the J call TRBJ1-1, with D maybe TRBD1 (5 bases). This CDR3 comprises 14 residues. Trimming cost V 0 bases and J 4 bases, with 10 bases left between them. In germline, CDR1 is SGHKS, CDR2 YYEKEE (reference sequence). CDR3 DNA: TGTGCCAGCAGCTTGGGACTTCAGGGCACTGAAGCTTTCTTT. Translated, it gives CASSLGLQGTEAFF.

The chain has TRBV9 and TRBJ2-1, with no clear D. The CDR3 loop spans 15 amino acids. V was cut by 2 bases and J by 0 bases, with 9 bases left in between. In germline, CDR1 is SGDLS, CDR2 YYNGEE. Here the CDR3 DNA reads TGTGCCAGCAGCGTTAACCCCAGCTCCTACAATGAGCAGTTCTTC. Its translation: CASSVNPSSYNEQFF.

The CDR3 region has the DNA TGTGCCAGCAGCTTAGGCCCGACTGGCACCGGGGAGCTGTTTTTT. Residues: CASSLGPTGTGELFF. This sequence joins TRBV7-2 and TRBJ2-2; D ambiguous. This CDR3 has 15 residues. V was clipped by 1 base and J by 4 bases, with 10 bases between them. CDR1 is SGHTA, CDR2 FQGNSA, per germline.

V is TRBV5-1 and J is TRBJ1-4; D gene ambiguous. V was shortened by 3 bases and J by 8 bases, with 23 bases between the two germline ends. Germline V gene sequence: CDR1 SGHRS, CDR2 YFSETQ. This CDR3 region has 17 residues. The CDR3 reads CASSSLDTFVTREKLFF. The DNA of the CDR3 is TGCGCCAGCAGCTCGTTAGACACATTCGTTACGAGAGAAAAACTGTTTTTT.

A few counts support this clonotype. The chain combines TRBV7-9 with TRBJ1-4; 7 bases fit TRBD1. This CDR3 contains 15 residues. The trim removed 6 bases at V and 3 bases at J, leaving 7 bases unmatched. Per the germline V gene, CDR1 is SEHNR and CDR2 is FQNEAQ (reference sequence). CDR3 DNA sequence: TGTGCCAGCAGGAAACAGGGGAGCGCTAATGAAAAACTGTTTTTT. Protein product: CASRKQGSANEKLFF.

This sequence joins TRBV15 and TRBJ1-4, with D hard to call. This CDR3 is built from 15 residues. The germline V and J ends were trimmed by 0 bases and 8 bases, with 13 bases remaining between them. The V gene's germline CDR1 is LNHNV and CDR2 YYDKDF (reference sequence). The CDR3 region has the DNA TGTGCCACCAGCAGAGATCCTAGGGTACGGGAAAAACTGTTTTTT. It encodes CATSRDPRVREKLFF.

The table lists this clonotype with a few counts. The CDR3 spells CASSYGSAKHEKLFF. The CDR3 region has the DNA TGTGCCAGCAGTTACGGGTCAGCAAAGCATGAAAAACTGTTTTTT. The V call is TRBV6-5, the J call TRBJ1-4; no clear D gene. Trimming pared 2 bases from V and 6 bases from J, leaving 13 bases between. Germline CDR1 is MNHEY and CDR2 is SVGAGI. The CDR3 runs 15 residues.